These T cell receptor beta chains were read from a single sample in a study of technical replicates of blood from a few donors. Produced via immunoSEQ multiplex PCR; TCRdb's table is partial and in-frame only. The data show 80,000 to 100,000 clones, about 96% seen once. Sequenced: T cells isolated from PBMCs. The receptor source for this set is a human donor in good health. Each CDR3 is given with its conserved first and last residue. D genes are given only for firm matches. Clone size is stated in some rows and not others, as once, few, many or a class when expanded.

CDR3aa	CDR3nt	v_gene	d_gene	j_gene	abundance
CASSPLQGAAYGYTF	TGCGCCAGCAGCCCTCTTCAGGGGGCCGCCTATGGCTACACCTTC	TRBV4-3	TRBD1	TRBJ1-2	.
CASTLTSGTYNEQFF	TGTGCCAGCACCCTGACTAGCGGGACCTACAATGAGCAGTTCTTC	TRBV27	TRBD2	TRBJ2-1	.
CASSLYSTPYEQYF	TGTGCCAGCAGCCTATACAGCACCCCCTACGAGCAGTACTTC	TRBV5-4	.	TRBJ2-7	.
CAWTVGAAEAFF	TGTGCCTGGACGGTAGGGGCGGCTGAAGCTTTCTTT	TRBV30	.	TRBJ1-1	.
CASSQDLLGRSAFF	TGTGCCAGCAGCCAAGATCTTTTGGGCAGAAGCGCTTTCTTT	TRBV14	.	TRBJ1-1	.
CASSQDQGVIYTEAFF	TGCGCCAGCAGCCAAGACCAAGGGGTCATATACACTGAAGCTTTCTTT	TRBV4-1	.	TRBJ1-1	.
CASSQRSLRSRWNEQFF	TGTGCCAGCAGCCAAAGATCTCTACGTAGTAGATGGAATGAGCAGTTCTTC	TRBV14	.	TRBJ2-1	once
CASSLWGDSNQPQHF	TGTGCCAGCAGTTTATGGGGGGACAGCAACCAGCCCCAGCATTTT	TRBV28	TRBD1	TRBJ1-5	.
CASSLARGGEDLYEQYF	TGTGCCAGCAGCTTAGCGAGGGGGGGGGAGGACCTCTACGAGCAGTACTTC	TRBV7-7	.	TRBJ2-7	once
CASSIPPMNTEAFF	TGTGCCAGCAGCATCCCCCCCATGAACACTGAAGCTTTCTTT	TRBV5-8	.	TRBJ1-1	.
CASSGTGSVNQPQHF	TGTGCCAGCTCGGGGACAGGGTCCGTCAATCAGCCCCAGCATTTT	TRBV18	TRBD1	TRBJ1-5	.
CATSMAGAKETQYF	TGTGCCACCAGTATGGCGGGAGCTAAAGAGACCCAGTACTTC	TRBV15	TRBD2	TRBJ2-5	.
CASSLRTGDTEAFF	TGTGCCAGCTCACTCCGGACAGGCGACACTGAAGCTTTCTTT	TRBV18	TRBD1	TRBJ1-1	.
CAWTRRGGDTEAFF	TGTGCCTGGACCCGAAGGGGGGGGGACACTGAAGCTTTCTTT	TRBV30	.	TRBJ1-1	.
CASSARLNTQPQHF	TGTGCCAGCAGCGCACGACTTAATACTCAGCCCCAGCATTTT	TRBV9	.	TRBJ1-5	few
CASSLIGSGSTDTQYF	TGCGCCAGCAGCCTTATTGGGAGCGGGAGCACAGATACGCAGTATTTT	TRBV5-1	.	TRBJ2-3	.
CASRLLANTGELFF	TGTGCCAGCAGGTTACTAGCGAACACCGGGGAGCTGTTTTTT	TRBV28	.	TRBJ2-2	.
CASSLARWTGTGANVLTF	TGTGCCAGCAGCTTAGCGCGTTGGACAGGGACTGGGGCCAACGTCCTGACTTTC	TRBV7-6	TRBD1	TRBJ2-6	.
CASSWTGTGIYNEQFF	TGCGCCAGCAGCTGGACCGGGACAGGGATCTACAATGAGCAGTTCTTC	TRBV5-1	TRBD1	TRBJ2-1	.
CASSQRLAGGDADTQYF	TGTGCCAGCAGCCAAAGACTAGCGGGAGGAGATGCAGATACGCAGTATTTT	TRBV7-2	TRBD2	TRBJ2-3	.
CASSFGWRTDTQYF	TGTGCCAGCAGCTTTGGGTGGAGGACAGATACGCAGTATTTT	TRBV5-4	.	TRBJ2-3	.
CASSWDTLNTEAFF	TGTGCCAGCAGCTGGGACACTTTGAACACTGAAGCTTTCTTT	TRBV6-6	.	TRBJ1-1	once
CSAVTGGNEKLFF	TGCAGCGCGGTGACAGGGGGTAATGAAAAACTGTTTTTT	TRBV29-1	TRBD1	TRBJ1-4	.
CSVGGGPQSYEQYF	TGCAGCGTTGGGGGAGGGCCTCAATCCTACGAGCAGTACTTC	TRBV29-1	TRBD2	TRBJ2-7	.
CASSESGVNTEAFF	TGTGCCAGCAGTGAGAGCGGGGTGAACACTGAAGCTTTCTTT	TRBV6-1	.	TRBJ1-1	.
CASSLPGAGYTF	TGTGCCAGCAGCTTACCAGGGGCGGGCTACACCTTC	TRBV13	.	TRBJ1-2	.
CASSSGQTNYGYTF	TGTGCCAGCAGTTCTGGACAGACCAACTATGGCTACACCTTC	TRBV28	.	TRBJ1-2	.
CASSLAYNSYNEQFF	TGTGCCAGCAGCTTAGCGTATAACTCCTACAATGAGCAGTTCTTC	TRBV11-3	.	TRBJ2-1	.
CASSEASTGFGYGYTF	TGTGCCAGCAGTGAAGCCTCGACAGGGTTTGGCTATGGCTACACCTTC	TRBV2	TRBD1	TRBJ1-2	once
CASGNDRNQPQHF	TGTGCTAGTGGCAATGACAGAAATCAGCCCCAGCATTTT	TRBV12-5	.	TRBJ1-5	once
CASSVWGGGTDTQYF	TGTGCCAGCAGCGTATGGGGCGGGGGCACAGATACGCAGTATTTT	TRBV9	.	TRBJ2-3	.
CASSEQFGYTF	TGTGCCAGCAGCGAACAGTTTGGCTACACCTTC	TRBV9	.	TRBJ1-2	.
CASSWAGEMLETQYF	TGTGCCAGCTCTTGGGCGGGAGAAATGTTGGAGACCCAGTACTTC	TRBV7-6	TRBD2	TRBJ2-5	.
CASSQEAVPYNEQFF	TGTGCCAGCAGCCAAGAGGCGGTTCCATACAATGAGCAGTTCTTC	TRBV4-2	.	TRBJ2-1	.
CARSTRDRIPEAFF	TGTGCCAGAAGCACTCGGGACAGGATTCCCGAAGCTTTCTTT	TRBV21-1	.	TRBJ1-1	.
CAWNRDSYEQYF	TGTGCCTGGAACAGGGACAGCTACGAGCAGTACTTC	TRBV30	TRBD1	TRBJ2-7	once
CASSRGNEQFF	TGTGCCAGCAGCCGGGGTAATGAGCAGTTCTTC	TRBV6-5	.	TRBJ2-1	.
CASSWGGGRTEAFF	TGTGCCAGCAGTTGGGGAGGAGGGAGAACTGAAGCTTTCTTT	TRBV27	.	TRBJ1-1	few
CASSLERTGAIDTQYF	TGTGCCAGCAGCTTAGAACGGACAGGGGCTATAGATACGCAGTATTTT	TRBV11-2	TRBD1	TRBJ2-3	.
CASSGLANRGQETQYF	TGCGCCAGCAGCGGGCTAGCGAATAGAGGGCAAGAGACCCAGTACTTC	TRBV4-1	.	TRBJ2-5	.
CASSETGERQPQHF	TGTGCCAGCAGTGAAACAGGGGAACGTCAGCCCCAGCATTTT	TRBV2	TRBD1	TRBJ1-5	few
CASSTSGAMNTEAFF	TGTGCCAGCAGCACATCAGGGGCAATGAACACTGAAGCTTTCTTT	TRBV11-3	.	TRBJ1-1	.